This T cell receptor (beta chain) appears in the sequencing data of a study of blood T cell repertoires in COVID-19. Study-level information: Specimens from acute and convalescent COVID-19 originated in the United States, Italy and Spain.

The method was immunoSEQ multiplex PCR; TCRdb's version includes in-frame clones alone and lacks a portion of them. The table records about 260,000 clones, 85% to 90% of them present only once. The CDR3 covers 14 residues. Germline CDR1 reads SGHAT; CDR2 reads FQNNGV. The V end was cut by 4 bases, the J end by 5 bases, with 12 bases between. This sequence was found in a middle-aged woman with acute or convalescent COVID-19. This sequence joins TRBV11-2 and TRBJ2-1; a weak D match, TRBD2 (6 bases). Specimen: peripheral blood. CDR3 bases: TGTGCCAGCAGCTCCCTTGCGGGGCACAATGAGCAGTTCTTC. Its translation: CASSSLAGHNEQFF.